The clone carrying this TCR beta chain came up many times. These data originate in a study of T cells in Graves' hyperthyroidism and ophthalmopathy. TCR beta CDR3 regions were amplified from RNA transcripts. When the TCR CDR3 underwent first-round RT-PCR, the HTBI primer set was used. MiXCR was run by TCRdb on the multiplex PCR reads, yielding one entry per CDR3 protein. The table shows around 440,000 distinct CDR3 sequences, with about 15% occurring only once. The receptor was isolated from a woman younger than 30 with Graves' hyperthyroidism. The specimen was blood.

The CDR3 region is CASSLGTSGEQFF. The CDR3 coding sequence is TGTGCCAGCAGCCTTGGGACTTCTGGTGAGCAGTTCTTC. The chain carries TRBV7-3 and TRBJ2-1; D perhaps matches TRBD2 (6 bases). This CDR3 is 13 amino acids long. Per germline, CDR1 SGHTA and CDR2 FQGTGA. Trimming stripped 5 bases from V and 9 bases from J, with 14 bases between.